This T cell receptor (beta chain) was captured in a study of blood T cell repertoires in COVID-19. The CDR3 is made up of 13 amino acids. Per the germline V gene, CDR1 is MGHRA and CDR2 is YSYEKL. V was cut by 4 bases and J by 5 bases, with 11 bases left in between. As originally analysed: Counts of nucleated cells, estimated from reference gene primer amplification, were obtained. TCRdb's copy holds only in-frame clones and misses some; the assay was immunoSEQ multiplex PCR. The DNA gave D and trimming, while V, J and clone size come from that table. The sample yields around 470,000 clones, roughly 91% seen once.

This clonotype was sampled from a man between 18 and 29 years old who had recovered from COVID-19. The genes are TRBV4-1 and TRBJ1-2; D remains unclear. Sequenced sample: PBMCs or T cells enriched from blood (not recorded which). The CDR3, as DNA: TGCGCCAGCAGCCTCCCAGGTGGTTATGGCTACACCTTC. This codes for CASSLPGGYGYTF.